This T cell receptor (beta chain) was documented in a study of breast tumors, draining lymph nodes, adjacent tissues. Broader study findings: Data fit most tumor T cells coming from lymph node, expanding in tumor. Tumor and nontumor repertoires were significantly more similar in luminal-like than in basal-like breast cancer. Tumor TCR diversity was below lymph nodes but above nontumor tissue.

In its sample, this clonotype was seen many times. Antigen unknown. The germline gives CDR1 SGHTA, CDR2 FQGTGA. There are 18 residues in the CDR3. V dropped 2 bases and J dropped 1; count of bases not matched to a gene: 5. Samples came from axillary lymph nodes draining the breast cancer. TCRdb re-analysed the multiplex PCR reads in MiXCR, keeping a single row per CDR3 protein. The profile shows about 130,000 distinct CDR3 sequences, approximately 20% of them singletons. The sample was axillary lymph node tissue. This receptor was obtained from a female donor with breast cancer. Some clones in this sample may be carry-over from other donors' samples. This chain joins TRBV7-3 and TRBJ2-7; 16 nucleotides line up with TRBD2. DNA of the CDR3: TGTGCCAGCAGCTTACGGGGACTAGCGGGAGGGCCTTCCTACGAGCAGTACTTC. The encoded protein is CASSLRGLAGGPSYEQYF.